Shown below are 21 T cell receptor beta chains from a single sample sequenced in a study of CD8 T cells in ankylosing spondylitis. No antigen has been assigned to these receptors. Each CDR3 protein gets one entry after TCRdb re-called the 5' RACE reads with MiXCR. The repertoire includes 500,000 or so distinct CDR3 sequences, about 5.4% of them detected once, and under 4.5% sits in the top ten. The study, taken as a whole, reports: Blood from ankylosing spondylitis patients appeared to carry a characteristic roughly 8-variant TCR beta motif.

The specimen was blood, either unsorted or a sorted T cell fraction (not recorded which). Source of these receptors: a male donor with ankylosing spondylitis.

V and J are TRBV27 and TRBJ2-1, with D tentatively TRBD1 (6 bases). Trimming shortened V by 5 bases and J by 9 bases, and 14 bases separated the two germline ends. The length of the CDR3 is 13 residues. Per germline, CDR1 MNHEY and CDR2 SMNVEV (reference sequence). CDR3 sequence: CASSPLLGAEQFF. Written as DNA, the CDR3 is TGTGCCAGCAGTCCACTCCTGGGGGCTGAGCAGTTCTTC.

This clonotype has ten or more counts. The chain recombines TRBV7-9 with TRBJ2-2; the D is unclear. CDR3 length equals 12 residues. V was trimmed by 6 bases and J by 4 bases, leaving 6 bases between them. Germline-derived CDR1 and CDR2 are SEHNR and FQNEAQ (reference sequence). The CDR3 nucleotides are TGTGCCAGCAGTAACAGCACCGGGGAGCTGTTTTTT. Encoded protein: CASSNSTGELFF.

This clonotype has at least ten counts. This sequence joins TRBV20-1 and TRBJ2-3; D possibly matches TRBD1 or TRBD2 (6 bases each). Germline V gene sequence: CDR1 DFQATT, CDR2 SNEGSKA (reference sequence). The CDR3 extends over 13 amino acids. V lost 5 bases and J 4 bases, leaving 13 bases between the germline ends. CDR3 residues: CSAVQGGADTQYF. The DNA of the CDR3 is TGCAGTGCTGTACAGGGAGGCGCAGATACGCAGTATTTT.

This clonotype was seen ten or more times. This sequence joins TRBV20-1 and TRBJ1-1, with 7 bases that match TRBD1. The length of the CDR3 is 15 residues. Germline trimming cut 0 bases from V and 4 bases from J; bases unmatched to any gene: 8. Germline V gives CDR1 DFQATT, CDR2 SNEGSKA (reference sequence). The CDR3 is CSARDPQAGGTEAFF. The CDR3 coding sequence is TGCAGTGCTAGAGATCCCCAGGCAGGGGGCACTGAAGCTTTCTTT.

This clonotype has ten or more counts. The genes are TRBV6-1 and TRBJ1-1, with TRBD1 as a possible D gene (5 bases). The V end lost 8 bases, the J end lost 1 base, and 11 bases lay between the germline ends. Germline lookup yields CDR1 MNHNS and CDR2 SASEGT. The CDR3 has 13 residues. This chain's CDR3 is CASLGVANTEAFF. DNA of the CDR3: TGTGCCAGCCTGGGGGTGGCGAACACTGAAGCTTTCTTT.

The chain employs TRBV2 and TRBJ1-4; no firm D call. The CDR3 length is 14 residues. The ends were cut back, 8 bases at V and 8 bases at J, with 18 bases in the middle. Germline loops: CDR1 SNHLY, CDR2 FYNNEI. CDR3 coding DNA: TGTGCCAGCCTGAAAGGGAGGGATGGCGAAAAACTGTTTTTT. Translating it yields CASLKGRDGEKLFF. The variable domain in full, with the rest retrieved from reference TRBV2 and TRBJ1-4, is EPEVTQTPSHQVTQMGQEVILRCVPISNHLYFYWYRQILGQKVEFLVSFYNNEISEKSEIFDDQFSVERPDGSNFTLKIRSTKLEDSAMYFCASLKGRDGEKLFFGSGTQLSVL.

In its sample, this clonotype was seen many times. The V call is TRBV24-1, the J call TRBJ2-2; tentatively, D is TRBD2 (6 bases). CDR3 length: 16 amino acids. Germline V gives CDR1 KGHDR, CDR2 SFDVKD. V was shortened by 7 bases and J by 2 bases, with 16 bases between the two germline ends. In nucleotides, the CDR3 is TGTGCCACCAGCCCTCCCGGGACTTACAACACCGGGGAGCTGTTTTTT. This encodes CATSPPGTYNTGELFF.

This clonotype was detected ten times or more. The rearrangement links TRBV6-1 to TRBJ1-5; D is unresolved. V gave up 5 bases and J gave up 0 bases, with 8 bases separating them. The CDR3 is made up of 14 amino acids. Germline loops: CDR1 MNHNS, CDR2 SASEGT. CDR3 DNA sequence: TGTGCCAGCAGTCGAGTTATTAGCAATCAGCCCCAGCATTTT. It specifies CASSRVISNQPQHF.

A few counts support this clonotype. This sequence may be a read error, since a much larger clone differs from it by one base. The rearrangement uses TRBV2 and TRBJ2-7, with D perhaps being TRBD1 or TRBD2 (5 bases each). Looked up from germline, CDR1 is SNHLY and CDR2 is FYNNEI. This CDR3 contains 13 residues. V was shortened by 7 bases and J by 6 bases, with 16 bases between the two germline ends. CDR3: CASNGVGEPEQYF. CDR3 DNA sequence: TGTGCCAGCAATGGGGTGGGGGAGCCCGAGCAGTACTTC.

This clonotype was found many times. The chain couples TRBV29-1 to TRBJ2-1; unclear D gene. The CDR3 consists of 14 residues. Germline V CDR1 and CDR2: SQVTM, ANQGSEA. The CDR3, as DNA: TGCAGGGACCCTTCCCCTAGCTCCTACAATGAGCAGTTCTTC. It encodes CRDPSPSSYNEQFF.

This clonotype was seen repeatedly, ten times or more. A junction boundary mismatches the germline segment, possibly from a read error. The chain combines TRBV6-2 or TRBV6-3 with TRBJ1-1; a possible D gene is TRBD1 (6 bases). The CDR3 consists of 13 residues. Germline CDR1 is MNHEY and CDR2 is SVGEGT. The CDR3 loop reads CASIYSRGTEAFF. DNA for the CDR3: TGTGCCAGCATTTACTCTAGGGGGACTGAAGCTTTCTTT.

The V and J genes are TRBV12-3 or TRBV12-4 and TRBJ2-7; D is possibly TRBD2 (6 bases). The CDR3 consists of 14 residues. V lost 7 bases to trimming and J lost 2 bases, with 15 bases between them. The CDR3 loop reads CASTWGGVTYEQYF. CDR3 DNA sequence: TGTGCCAGCACTTGGGGCGGGGTCACCTACGAGCAGTACTTC.

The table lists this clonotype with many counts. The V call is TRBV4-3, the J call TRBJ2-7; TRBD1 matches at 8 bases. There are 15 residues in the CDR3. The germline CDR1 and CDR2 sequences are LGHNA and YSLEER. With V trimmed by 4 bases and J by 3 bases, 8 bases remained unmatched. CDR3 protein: CASSPVAGGLYEQYF. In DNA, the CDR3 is TGCGCCAGCAGCCCTGTGGCAGGGGGCCTCTACGAGCAGTACTTC.

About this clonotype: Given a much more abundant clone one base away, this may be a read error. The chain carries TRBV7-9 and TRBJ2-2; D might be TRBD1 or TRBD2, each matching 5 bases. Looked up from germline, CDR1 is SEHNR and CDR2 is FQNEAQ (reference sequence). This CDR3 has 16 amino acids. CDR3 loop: CANSDPRGGNTGELFF. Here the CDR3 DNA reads TGTGCCAACAGCGACCCGAGGGGCGGGAACACCGGGGAGCTGTTTTTT. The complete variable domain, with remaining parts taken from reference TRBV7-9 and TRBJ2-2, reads DTGVSQNPRHKITKRGQNVTFRCDPISEHNRLYWYRQTLGQGPEFLTYFQNEAQLEKSRLLSDRFSAERPKGSFSTLEIQRTEQGDSAMYLCANSDPRGGNTGELFFGEGSRLTVL.

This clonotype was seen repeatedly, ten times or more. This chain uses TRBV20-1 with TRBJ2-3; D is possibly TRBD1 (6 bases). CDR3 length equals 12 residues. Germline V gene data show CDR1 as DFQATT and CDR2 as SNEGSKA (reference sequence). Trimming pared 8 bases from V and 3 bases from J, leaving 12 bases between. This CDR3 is CSLLDRTDTQYF. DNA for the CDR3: TGCAGTTTACTAGACAGGACAGATACGCAGTATTTT.

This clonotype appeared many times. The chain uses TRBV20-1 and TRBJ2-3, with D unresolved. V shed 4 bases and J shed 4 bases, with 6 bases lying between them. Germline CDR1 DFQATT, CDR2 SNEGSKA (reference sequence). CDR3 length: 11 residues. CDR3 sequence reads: CSAIRADTQYF. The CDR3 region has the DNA TGCAGTGCTATAAGGGCAGATACGCAGTATTTT.

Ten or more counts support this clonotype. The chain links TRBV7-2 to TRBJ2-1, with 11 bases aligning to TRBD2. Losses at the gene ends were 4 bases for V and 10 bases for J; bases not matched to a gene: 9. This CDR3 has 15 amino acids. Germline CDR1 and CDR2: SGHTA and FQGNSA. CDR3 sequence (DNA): TGTGCCAGCAGCTCGTCTAGCGGGAGGACTAGAGAGCAGTTCTTC. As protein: CASSSSSGRTREQFF.

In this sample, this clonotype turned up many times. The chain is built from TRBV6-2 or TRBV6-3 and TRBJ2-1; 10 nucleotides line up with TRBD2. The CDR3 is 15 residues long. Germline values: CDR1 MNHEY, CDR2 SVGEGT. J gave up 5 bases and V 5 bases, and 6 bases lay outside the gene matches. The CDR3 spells CASSQPGLANNEQFF. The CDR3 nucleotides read TGTGCCAGCAGTCAACCGGGACTAGCGAACAATGAGCAGTTCTTC.

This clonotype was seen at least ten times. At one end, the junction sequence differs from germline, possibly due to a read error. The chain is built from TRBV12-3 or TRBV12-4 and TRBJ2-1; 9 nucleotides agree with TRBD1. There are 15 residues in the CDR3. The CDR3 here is CATSSPGTGKNEQFF. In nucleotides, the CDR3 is TGTGCCACCAGTTCCCCCGGGACAGGGAAAAATGAGCAGTTCTTC.

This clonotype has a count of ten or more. CDR3 bases: TGTGCCAGCATTCCCTCAGGGGCCCTCGGGCCCCAGCATTTT. This encodes CASIPSGALGPQHF. This chain joins TRBV6-1 and TRBJ1-5, with a weak D call TRBD1 (6 bases). Germline V gene lookup returns CDR1 MNHNS and CDR2 SASEGT. The CDR3 is 14 amino acids. V was cut by 7 bases and J by 9 bases, with 19 bases left in between.

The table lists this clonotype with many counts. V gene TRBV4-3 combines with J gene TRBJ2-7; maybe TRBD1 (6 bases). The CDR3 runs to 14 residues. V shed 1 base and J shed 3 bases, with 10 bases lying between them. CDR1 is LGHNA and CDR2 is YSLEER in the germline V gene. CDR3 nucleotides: TGCGCCAGCAGCCAAGCGACAGGATACTACGAGCAGTACTTC. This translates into CASSQATGYYEQYF.